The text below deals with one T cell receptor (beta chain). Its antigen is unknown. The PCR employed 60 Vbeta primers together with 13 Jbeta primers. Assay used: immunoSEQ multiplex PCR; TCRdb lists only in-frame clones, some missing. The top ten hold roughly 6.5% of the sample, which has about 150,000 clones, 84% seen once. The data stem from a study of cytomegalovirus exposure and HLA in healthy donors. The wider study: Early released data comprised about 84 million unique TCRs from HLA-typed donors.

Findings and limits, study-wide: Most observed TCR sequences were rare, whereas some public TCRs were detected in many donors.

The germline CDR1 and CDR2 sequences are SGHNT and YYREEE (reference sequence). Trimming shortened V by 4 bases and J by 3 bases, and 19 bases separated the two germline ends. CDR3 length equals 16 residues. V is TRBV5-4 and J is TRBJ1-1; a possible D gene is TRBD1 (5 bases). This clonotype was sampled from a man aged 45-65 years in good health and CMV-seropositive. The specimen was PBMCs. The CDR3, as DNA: TGTGCCAGCAGCAGAGGGTGGGGGGTAGGGGACACTGAAGCTTTCTTT. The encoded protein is CASSRGWGVGDTEAFF.